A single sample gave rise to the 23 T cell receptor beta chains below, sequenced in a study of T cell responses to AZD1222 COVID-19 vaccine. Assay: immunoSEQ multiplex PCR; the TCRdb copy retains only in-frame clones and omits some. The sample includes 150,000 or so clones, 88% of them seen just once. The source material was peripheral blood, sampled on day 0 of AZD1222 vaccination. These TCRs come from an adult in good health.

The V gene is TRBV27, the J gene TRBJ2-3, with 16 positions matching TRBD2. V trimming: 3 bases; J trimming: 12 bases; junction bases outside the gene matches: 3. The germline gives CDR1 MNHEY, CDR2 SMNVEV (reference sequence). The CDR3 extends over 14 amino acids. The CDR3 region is CASSLGLAGGLQYF. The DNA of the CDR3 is TGTGCCAGCAGTTTGGGACTAGCGGGGGGGCTTCAGTATTTT.

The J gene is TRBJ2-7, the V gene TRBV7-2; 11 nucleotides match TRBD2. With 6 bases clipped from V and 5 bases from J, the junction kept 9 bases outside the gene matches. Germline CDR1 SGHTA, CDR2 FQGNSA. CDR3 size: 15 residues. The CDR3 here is CASSLAGGALNEQYF. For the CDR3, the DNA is TGTGCCAGCAGTCTAGCGGGGGGAGCTTTGAACGAGCAGTACTTC. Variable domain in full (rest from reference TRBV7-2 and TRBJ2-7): GAGVSQSPSNKVTEKGKDVELRCDPISGHTALYWYRQSLGQGLEFLIYFQGNSAPDKSGLPSDRFSAERTGGSVSTLTIQRTQQEDSAVYLCASSLAGGALNEQYFGPGTRLTVT.

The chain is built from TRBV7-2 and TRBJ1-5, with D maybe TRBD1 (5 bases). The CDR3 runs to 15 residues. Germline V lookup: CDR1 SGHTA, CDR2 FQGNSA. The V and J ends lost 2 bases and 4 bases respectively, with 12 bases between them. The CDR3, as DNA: TGTGCCAGCAGCTTAAGTTTTGGGGGAAATCAGCCCCAGCATTTT. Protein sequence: CASSLSFGGNQPQHF.

The CDR3 nucleotides are TGTGCCAGCAGGGACAGGGGGCAAAGGAACACTGAAGCTTTCTTT. Its protein product is CASRDRGQRNTEAFF. J is TRBJ1-1 and V is TRBV6-5; 11 bases line up with TRBD1. V trimming: 6 bases; J trimming: 1 base; junction bases outside the gene matches: 4. The CDR3 contains 15 residues. Germline CDR1 MNHEY, CDR2 SVGAGI.

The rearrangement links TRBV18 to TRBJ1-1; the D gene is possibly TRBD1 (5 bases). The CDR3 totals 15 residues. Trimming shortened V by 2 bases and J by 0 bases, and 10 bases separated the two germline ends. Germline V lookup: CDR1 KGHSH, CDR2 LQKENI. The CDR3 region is CASSPSTVMNTEAFF. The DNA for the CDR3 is TGTGCCAGCTCACCATCGACAGTCATGAACACTGAAGCTTTCTTT.

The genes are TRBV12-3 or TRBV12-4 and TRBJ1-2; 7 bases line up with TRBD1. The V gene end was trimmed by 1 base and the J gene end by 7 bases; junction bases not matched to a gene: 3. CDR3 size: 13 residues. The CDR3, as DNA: TGTGCCAGCAGTTTAGAGGGGGCTGGTGGCTACACCTTC. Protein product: CASSLEGAGGYTF.

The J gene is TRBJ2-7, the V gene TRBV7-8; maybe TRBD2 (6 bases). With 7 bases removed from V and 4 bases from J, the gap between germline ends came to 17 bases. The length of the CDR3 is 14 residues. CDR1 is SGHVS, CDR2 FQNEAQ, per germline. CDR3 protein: CASNTLGGTYEQYF. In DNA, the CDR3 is TGTGCCAGCAACACGTTAGGCGGGACTTACGAGCAGTACTTC.

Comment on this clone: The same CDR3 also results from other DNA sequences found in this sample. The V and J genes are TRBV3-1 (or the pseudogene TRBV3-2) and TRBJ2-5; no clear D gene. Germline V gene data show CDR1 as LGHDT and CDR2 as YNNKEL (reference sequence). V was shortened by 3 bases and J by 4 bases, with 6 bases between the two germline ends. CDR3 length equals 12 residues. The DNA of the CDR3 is TGTGCCAGCAGCCAGGTTCGAGAGACCCAGTACTTC. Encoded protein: CASSQVRETQYF.

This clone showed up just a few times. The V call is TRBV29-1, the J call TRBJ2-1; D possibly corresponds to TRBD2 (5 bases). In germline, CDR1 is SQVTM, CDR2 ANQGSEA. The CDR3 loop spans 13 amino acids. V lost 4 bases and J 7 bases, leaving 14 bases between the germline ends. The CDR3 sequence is CSVARGNGNEQFF. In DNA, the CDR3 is TGCAGCGTTGCGAGAGGGAACGGAAATGAGCAGTTCTTC.

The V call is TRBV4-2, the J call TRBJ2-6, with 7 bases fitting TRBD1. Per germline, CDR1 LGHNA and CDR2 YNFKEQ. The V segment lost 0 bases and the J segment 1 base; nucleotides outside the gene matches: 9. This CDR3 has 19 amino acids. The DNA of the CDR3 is TGTGCCAGCAGCCAAGATGCGCGACAGGGACCTTCTGGGGCCAACGTCCTGACTTTC. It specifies CASSQDARQGPSGANVLTF.

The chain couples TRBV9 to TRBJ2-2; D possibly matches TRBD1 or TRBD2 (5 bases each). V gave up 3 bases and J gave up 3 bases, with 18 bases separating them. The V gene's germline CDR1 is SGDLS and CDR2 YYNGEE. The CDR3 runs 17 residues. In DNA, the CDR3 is TGTGCCAGCAGCGCCAATCCCGGGACGGTGGACACCGGGGAGCTGTTTTTT. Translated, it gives CASSANPGTVDTGELFF.

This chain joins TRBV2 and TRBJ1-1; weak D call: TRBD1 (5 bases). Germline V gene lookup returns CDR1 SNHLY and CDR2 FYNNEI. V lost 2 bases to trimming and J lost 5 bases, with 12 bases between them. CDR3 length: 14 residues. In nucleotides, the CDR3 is TGTGCCAGCAGTGAAAACGTTGGGGGAACTGAAGCTTTCTTT. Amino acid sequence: CASSENVGGTEAFF.

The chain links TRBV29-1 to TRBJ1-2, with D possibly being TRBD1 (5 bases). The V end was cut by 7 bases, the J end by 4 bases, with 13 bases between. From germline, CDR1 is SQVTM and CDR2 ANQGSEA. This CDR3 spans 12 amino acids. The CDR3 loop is CSALDTVYGYTF. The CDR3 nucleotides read TGCAGCGCTTTGGACACGGTCTATGGCTACACCTTC.

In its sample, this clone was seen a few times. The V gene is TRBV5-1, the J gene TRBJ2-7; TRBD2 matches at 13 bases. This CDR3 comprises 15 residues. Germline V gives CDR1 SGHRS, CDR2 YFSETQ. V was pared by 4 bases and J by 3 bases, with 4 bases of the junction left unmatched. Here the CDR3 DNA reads TGCGCCAGCAGCACAGGGACTAGCGGGGTCTACGAGCAGTACTTC. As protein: CASSTGTSGVYEQYF.

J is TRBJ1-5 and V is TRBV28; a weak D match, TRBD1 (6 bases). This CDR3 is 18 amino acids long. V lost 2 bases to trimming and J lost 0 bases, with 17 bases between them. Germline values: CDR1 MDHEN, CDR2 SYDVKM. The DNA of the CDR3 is TGTGCCAGCAGTTTACCGGGACAACCCTTTTATAGCAATCAGCCCCAGCATTTT. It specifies CASSLPGQPFYSNQPQHF.

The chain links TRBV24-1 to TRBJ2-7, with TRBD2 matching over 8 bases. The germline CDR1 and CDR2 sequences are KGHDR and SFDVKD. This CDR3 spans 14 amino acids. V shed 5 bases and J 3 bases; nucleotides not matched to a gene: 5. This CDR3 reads CATSGGGLDYEQYF. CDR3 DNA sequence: TGTGCCACCAGTGGGGGGGGACTAGACTACGAGCAGTACTTC.

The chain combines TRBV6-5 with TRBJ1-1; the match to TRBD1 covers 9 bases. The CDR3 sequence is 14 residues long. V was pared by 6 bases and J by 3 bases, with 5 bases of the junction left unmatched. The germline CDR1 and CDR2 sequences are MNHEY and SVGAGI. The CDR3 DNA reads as TGTGCCAGCAGGACCGACAGGGGGGACACTGAAGCTTTCTTT. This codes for CASRTDRGDTEAFF.

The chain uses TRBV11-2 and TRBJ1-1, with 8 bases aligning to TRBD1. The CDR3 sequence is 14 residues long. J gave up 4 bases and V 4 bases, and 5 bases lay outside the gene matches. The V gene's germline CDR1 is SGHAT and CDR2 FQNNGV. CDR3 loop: CASSSPGGGTEAFF. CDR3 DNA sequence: TGTGCCAGCAGCTCCCCAGGGGGCGGCACTGAAGCTTTCTTT.

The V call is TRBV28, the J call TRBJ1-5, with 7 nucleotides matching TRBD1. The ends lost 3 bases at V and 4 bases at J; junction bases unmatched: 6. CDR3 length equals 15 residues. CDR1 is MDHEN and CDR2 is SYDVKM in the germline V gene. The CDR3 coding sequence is TGTGCCAGCAGTTTCCGGGACAGAATTAATCAGCCCCAGCATTTT. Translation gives CASSFRDRINQPQHF.

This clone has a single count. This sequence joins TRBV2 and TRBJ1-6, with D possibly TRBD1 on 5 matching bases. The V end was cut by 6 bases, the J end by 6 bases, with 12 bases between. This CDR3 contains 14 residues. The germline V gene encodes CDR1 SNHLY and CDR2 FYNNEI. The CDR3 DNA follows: TGTGCCAGCAGAAAGGGGATTAGTAATTCACCCCTCCACTTT. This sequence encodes CASRKGISNSPLHF.

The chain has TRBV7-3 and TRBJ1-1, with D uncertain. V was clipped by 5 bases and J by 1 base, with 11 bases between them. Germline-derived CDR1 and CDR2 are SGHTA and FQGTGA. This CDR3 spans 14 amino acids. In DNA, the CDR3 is TGTGCCAGCAGCCCGGAGGCGCAGAACACTGAAGCTTTCTTT. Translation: CASSPEAQNTEAFF.

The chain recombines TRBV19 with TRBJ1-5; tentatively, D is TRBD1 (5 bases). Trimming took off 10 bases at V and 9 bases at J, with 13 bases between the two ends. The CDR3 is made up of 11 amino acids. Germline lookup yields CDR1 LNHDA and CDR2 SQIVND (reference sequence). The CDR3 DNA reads TGTGCCACCGGGGGGGTAGGGCCCCAGCATTTT. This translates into CATGGVGPQHF.

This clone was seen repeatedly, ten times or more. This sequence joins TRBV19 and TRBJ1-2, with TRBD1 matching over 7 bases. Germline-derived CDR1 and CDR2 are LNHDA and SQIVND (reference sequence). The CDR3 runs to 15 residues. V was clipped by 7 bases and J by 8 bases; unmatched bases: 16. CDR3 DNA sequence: TGTGCCAGTACATTAGCGCCGGGACAGCCCATGGGCTACACCTTC. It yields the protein CASTLAPGQPMGYTF.